This T cell receptor beta chain was obtained from a study of CD8 T cells in Susac syndrome. Background on the study: Intravenous immunoglobulin alone or corticosteroids were being given to patients with Susac syndrome at blood draw, unless they were therapy-naive.

V was trimmed by 0 bases and J by 0 bases, leaving 7 bases between them. The CDR3 has 16 residues. CDR1 and CDR2 (germline): SGHRS, YFSETQ. Random hexamers were used to reverse transcribe an amount of about 0.45 to 1 ug RNA. Via MiXCR, TCRdb re-called the immunoSEQ multiplex PCR reads, giving one row per CDR3 protein. The sample has approximately 190,000 distinct CDR3 sequences, approximately 96% seen once. Patients with Susac syndrome fulfilled recently defined diagnostic criteria for definite or probable disease. TEMRA cells were FACS-enriched and CD8+ and CD4+ T cells negatively isolated. In the case of this clonotype: Antigen specificity is unknown.

Findings and limits, study-wide: The study recognized that its TCR sequencing and HLA analysis covered a relatively small number of individuals.

The rearrangement links TRBV5-1 to TRBJ2-6, with D unclear. Source material: CD4+ T cells from PBMCs. The TCR comes from a human donor with Susac syndrome. The CDR3 is CASSLGHPSGANVLTF. The CDR3 DNA is TGCGCCAGCAGCTTGGGGCACCCCTCTGGGGCCAACGTCCTGACTTTC.